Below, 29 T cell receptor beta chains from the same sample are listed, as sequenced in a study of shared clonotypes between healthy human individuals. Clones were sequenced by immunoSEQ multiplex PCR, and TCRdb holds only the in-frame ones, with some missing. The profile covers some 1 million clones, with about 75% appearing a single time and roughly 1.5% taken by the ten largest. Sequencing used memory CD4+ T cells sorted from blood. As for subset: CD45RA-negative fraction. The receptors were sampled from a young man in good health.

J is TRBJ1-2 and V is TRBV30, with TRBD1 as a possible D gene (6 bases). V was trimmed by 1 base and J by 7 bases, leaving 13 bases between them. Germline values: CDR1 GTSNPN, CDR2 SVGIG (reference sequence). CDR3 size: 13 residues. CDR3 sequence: CAWSAWGLGGYTF. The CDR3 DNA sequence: TGTGCCTGGAGTGCCTGGGGGCTAGGTGGCTACACCTTC.

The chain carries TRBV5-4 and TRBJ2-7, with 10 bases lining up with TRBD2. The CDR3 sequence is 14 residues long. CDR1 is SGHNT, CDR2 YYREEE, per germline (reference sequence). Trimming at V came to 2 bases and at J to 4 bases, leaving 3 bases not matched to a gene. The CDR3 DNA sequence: TGTGCCAGCAGCTTCGGGACTAGCGTTTACGAGCAGTACTTC. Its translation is CASSFGTSVYEQYF.

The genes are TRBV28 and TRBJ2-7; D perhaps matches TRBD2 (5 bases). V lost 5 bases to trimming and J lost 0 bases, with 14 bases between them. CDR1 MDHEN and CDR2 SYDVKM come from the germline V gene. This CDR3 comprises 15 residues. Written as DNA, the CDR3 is TGTGCCAGCAGTCCCCCAGGACTGTTCTCCTACGAGCAGTACTTC. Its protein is CASSPPGLFSYEQYF.

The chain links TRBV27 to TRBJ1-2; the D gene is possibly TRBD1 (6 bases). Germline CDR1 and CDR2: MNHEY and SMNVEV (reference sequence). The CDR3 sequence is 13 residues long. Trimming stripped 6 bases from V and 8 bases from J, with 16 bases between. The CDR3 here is CASRLSQGGGYTF. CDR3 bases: TGTGCCAGCAGACTCAGTCAAGGGGGAGGCTACACCTTC.

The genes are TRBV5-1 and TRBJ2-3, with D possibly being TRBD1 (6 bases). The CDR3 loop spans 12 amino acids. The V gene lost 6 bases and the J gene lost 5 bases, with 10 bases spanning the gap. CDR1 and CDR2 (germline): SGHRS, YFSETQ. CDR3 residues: CASNRDGDTQYF. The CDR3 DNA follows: TGCGCCAGCAACAGGGATGGAGATACGCAGTATTTT.

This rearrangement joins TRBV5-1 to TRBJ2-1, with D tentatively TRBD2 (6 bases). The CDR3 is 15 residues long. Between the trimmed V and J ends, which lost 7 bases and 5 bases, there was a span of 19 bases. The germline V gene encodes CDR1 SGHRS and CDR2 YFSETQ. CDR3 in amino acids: CASRRGEVGNNEQFF. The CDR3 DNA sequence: TGCGCCAGCCGACGAGGGGAGGTAGGAAACAATGAGCAGTTCTTC.

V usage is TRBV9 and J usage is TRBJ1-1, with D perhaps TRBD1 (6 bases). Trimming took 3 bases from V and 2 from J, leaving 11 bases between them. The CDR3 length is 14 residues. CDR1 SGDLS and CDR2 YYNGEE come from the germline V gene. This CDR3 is CASSALRGNTEAFF. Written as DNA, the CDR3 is TGTGCCAGCAGCGCTCTCAGGGGTAACACTGAAGCTTTCTTT.

In DNA, the CDR3 is TGTGCCAGCAGTAGGACAGCCCAAGAGACCCAGTACTTC. It specifies CASSRTAQETQYF. This sequence joins TRBV28 and TRBJ2-5, with D tentatively TRBD1 (6 bases). The germline CDR1 and CDR2 sequences are MDHEN and SYDVKM. Trimming stripped 5 bases from V and 1 base from J, with 8 bases between. CDR3 size: 13 residues.

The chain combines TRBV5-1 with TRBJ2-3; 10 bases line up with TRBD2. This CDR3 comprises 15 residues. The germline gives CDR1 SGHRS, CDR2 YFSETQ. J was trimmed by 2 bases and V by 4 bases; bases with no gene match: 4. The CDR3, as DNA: TGCGCCAGCAGCATAGCGGGGGGAAACACAGATACGCAGTATTTT. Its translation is CASSIAGGNTDTQYF. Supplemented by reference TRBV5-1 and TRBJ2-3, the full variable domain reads KAGVTQTPRYLIKTRGQQVTLSCSPISGHRSVSWYQQTPGQGLQFLFEYFSETQRNKGNFPGRFSGRQFSNSRSEMNVSTLELGDSALYLCASSIAGGNTDTQYFGPGTRLTVL.

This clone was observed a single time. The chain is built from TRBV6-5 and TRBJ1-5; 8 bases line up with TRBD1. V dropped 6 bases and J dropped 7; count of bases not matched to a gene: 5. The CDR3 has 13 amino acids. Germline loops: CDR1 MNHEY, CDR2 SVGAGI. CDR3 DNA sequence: TGTGCCAGCAGACCGACAGGGGACCAGCCCCAGCATTTT. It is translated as CASRPTGDQPQHF.

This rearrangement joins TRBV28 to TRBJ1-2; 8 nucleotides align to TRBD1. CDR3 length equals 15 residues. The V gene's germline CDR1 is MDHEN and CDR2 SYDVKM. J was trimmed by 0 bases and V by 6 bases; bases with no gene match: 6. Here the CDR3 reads CASSPGTGANYGYTF. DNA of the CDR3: TGTGCCAGCAGCCCTGGGACAGGTGCTAACTATGGCTACACCTTC.

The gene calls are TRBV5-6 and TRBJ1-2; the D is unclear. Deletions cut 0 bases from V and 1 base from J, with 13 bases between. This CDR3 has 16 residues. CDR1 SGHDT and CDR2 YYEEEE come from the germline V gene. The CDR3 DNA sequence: TGTGCCAGCAGCTTGGTTAGTTCGGGAGTTAACTATGGCTACACCTTC. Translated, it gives CASSLVSSGVNYGYTF. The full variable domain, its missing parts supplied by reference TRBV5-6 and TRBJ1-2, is DAGVTQSPTHLIKTRGQQVTLRCSPKSGHDTVSWYQQALGQGPQFIFQYYEEEERQRGNFPDRFSGHQFPNYSSELNVNALLLGDSALYLCASSLVSSGVNYGYTFGSGTRLTVV.

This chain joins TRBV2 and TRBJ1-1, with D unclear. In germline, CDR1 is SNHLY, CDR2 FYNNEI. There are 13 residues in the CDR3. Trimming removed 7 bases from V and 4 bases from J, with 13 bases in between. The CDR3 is CASNNREGTEAFF. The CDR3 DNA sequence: TGTGCCAGCAACAATAGGGAAGGCACTGAAGCTTTCTTT. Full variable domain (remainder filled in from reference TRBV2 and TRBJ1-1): EPEVTQTPSHQVTQMGQEVILRCVPISNHLYFYWYRQILGQKVEFLVSFYNNEISEKSEIFDDQFSVERPDGSNFTLKIRSTKLEDSAMYFCASNNREGTEAFFGQGTRLTVV.

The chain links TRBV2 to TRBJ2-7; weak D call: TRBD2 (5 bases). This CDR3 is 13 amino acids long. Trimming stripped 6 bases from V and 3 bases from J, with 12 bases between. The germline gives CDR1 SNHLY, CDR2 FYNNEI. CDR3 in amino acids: CASSPTGFYEQYF. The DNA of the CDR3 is TGTGCCAGCAGCCCCACGGGATTCTACGAGCAGTACTTC.

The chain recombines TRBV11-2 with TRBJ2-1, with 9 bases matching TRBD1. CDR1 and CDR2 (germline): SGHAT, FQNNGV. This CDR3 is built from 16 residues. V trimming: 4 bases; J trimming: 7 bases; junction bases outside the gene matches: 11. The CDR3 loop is CASSSIRHRGRNEQFF. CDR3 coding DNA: TGTGCCAGCAGCTCGATTCGCCACAGGGGGCGGAATGAGCAGTTCTTC. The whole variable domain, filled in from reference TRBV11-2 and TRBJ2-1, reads EAGVAQSPRYKIIEKRQSVAFWCNPISGHATLYWYQQILGQGPKLLIQFQNNGVVDDSQLPKDRFSAERLKGVDSTLKIQPAKLEDSAVYLCASSSIRHRGRNEQFFGPGTRLTVL.

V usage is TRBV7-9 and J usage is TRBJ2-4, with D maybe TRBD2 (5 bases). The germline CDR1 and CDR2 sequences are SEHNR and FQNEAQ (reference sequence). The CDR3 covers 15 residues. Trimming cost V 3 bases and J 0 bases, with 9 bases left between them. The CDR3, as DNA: TGTGCCAGCAGCTTCATCGGGGTAGCCAAAAACATTCAGTACTTC. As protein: CASSFIGVAKNIQYF.

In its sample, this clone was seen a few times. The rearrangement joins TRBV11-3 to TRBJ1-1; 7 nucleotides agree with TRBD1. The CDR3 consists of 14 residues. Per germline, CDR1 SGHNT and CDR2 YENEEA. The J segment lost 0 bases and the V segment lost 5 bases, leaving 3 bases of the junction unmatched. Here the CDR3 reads CASSHRGMNTEAFF. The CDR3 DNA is TGTGCCAGCAGCCACAGGGGCATGAACACTGAAGCTTTCTTT. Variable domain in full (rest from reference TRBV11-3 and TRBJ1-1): EAGVVQSPRYKIIEKKQPVAFWCNPISGHNTLYWYLQNLGQGPELLIRYENEEAVDDSQLPKDRFSAERLKGVDSTLKIQPAELGDSAVYLCASSHRGMNTEAFFGQGTRLTVV.

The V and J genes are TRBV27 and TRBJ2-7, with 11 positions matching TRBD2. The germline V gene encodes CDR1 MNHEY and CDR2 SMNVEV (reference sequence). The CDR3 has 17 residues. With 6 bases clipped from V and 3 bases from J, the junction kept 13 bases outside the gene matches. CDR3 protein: CASSTRGLADSIYEQYF. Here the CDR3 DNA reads TGTGCCAGCAGCACCCGGGGACTAGCGGACTCTATCTACGAGCAGTACTTC.

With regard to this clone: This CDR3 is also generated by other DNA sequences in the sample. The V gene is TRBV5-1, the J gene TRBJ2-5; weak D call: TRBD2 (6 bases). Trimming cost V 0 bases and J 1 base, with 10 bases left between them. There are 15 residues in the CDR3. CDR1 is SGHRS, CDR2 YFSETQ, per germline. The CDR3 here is CASSLAAGPQETQYF. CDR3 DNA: TGCGCCAGCAGCTTGGCCGCGGGGCCCCAAGAGACCCAGTACTTC.

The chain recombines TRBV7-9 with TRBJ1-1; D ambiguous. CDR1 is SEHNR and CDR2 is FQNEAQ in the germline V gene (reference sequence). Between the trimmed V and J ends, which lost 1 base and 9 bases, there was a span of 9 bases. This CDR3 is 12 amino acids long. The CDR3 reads CASSLGAPQAFF. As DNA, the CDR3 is TGTGCCAGCAGCTTAGGGGCCCCCCAAGCTTTCTTT.

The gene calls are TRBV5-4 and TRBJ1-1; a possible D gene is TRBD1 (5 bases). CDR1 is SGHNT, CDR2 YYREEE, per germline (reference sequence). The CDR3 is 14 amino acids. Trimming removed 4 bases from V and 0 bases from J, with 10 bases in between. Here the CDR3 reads CASSTAGLNTEAFF. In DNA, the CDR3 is TGTGCCAGCAGCACTGCAGGGCTGAACACTGAAGCTTTCTTT.

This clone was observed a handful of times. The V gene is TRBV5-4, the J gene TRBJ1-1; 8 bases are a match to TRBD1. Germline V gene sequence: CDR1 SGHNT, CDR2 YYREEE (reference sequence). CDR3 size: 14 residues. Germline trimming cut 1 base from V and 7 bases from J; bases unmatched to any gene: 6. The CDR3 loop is CASSLRQGTGEAFF. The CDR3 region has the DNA TGTGCCAGCAGCTTGAGACAGGGGACGGGTGAAGCTTTCTTT.

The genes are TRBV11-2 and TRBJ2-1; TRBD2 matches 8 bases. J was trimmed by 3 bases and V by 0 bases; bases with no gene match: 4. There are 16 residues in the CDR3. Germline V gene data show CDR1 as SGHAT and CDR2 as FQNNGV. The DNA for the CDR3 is TGTGCCAGCAGCTTAGAACCCGGGGGGGACTACAATGAGCAGTTCTTC. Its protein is CASSLEPGGDYNEQFF.

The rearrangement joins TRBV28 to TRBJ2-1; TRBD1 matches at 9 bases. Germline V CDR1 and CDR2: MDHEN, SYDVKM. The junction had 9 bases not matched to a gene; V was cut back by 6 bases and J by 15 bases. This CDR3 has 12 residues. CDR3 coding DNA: TGTGCCAGCAGCCTAAGCCCGGGACAGGGGTTCTTC. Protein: CASSLSPGQGFF.

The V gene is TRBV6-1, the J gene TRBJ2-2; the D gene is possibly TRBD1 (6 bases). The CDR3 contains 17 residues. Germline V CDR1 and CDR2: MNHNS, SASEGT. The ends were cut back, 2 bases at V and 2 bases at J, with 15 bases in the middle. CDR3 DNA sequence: TGTGCCAGCAGTGAATCCCCAGGGGCAACTAACACCGGGGAGCTGTTTTTT. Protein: CASSESPGATNTGELFF.

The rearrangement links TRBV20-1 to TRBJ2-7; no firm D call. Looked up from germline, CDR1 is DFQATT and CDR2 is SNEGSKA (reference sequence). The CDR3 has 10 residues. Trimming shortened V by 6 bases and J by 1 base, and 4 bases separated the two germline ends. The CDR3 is CSAESYEQYF. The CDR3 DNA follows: TGCAGTGCGGAATCCTACGAGCAGTACTTC.

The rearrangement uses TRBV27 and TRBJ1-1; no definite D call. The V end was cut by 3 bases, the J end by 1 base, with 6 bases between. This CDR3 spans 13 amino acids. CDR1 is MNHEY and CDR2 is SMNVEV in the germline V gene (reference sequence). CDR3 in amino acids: CASSFMGNTEAFF. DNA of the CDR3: TGTGCCAGCAGTTTTATGGGGAACACTGAAGCTTTCTTT.

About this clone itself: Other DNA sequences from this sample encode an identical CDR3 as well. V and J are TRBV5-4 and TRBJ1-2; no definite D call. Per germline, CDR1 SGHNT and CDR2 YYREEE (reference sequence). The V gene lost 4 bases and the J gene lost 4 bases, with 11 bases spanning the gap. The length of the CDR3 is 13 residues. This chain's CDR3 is CASSLTESYGYTF. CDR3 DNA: TGTGCCAGCAGCCTAACAGAGTCCTATGGCTACACCTTC.

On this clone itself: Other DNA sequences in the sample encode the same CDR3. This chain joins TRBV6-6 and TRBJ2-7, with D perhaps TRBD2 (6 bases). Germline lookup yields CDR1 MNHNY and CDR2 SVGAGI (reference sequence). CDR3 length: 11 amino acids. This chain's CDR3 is CATGVSYEQYF. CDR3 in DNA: TGTGCTACGGGGGTGTCCTACGAGCAGTACTTC.